The text below deals with one T cell receptor (beta chain). As processed by the authors: Estimation of nucleated cell counts relied on the amplification of reference gene primers. Some clones are missing from TCRdb's copy, which holds only in-frame ones; the method was immunoSEQ multiplex PCR. The D gene and trimming were derived from the DNA, and the V and J assignments and clone size from that table. The sample gives 300,000 to 450,000 clones, about 89% of which show up once; approximately 3% is in the top ten. While infection was still active, Seattle patients were enrolled and then followed longitudinally. The data derive from a study of blood T cell repertoires in COVID-19. Germline CDR1 SGHDT, CDR2 YYEEEE. The CDR3 length is 15 residues. The V end was cut by 0 bases, the J end by 2 bases, with 10 bases between.

The chain carries TRBV5-6 and TRBJ2-3; tentative D call: TRBD1 (6 bases). Material: peripheral blood. The clonotype was recovered from a woman aged 30 to 39 with COVID-19, enrolled during active disease. CDR3 in amino acids: CASSLVQGLTDTQYF. For the CDR3, the DNA is TGTGCCAGCAGCTTGGTTCAGGGGCTCACAGATACGCAGTATTTT.